Reported below is one T cell receptor (beta chain). Its specificity is not known. The source of the sample is a study of CD8+CD57+ T cells in acquired aplastic anemia. At the level of the study: Researchers reported that healthy donors averaged approximately 10 million reads for CD4+ cells.

For CDR3 and TCR beta VDJ profiling, genomic DNA was the template used. Each CDR3 protein is one row after TCRdb ran MiXCR on the reads. The sample records around 400,000 distinct CDR3 sequences, just under 70% being singletons. The CDR3 runs 9 residues. Germline V gene data show CDR1 as SGHKS and CDR2 as YYEKEE (reference sequence). Study outcomes and limitations: Fewer than 30 CD8+ CDR3 sequences were shared between patients and controls. For CD8+ Simpson's diversity, patients and controls showed no significant difference.

The rearrangement joins TRBV5-5 to TRBJ2-2; D is unclear. Sequencing input: sorted CD4+, CD8+, or CD8+CD57+ T cells (not recorded which) from PBMCs. This sequence originates from a human donor in good health, serving as a control. The CDR3 here is CANTGELFF. The CDR3, as DNA: TGTGCGAACACCGGGGAGCTGTTTTTT.